This TCR beta chain was sequenced in a study of shared T cell receptors in the human thymus. Profiling relied on immunoSEQ multiplex PCR, and the TCRdb table lists in-frame clones only, not all of them. The profile shows under 450,000 clones, approximately 95% of them singletons. The material sequenced was thymocytes. The TCR comes from a human donor.

The CDR3 coding sequence is TGTGCCAGCAGTTTCGGCGGGGTGGGCACCGGGGAGCTGTTTTTT. It specifies CASSFGGVGTGELFF. The chain joins TRBV28 to TRBJ2-2; perhaps TRBD2 as D (6 bases). This CDR3 is 15 amino acids long. The V and J ends lost 3 bases and 4 bases respectively, with 12 bases between them. Germline CDR1 is MDHEN and CDR2 is SYDVKM.